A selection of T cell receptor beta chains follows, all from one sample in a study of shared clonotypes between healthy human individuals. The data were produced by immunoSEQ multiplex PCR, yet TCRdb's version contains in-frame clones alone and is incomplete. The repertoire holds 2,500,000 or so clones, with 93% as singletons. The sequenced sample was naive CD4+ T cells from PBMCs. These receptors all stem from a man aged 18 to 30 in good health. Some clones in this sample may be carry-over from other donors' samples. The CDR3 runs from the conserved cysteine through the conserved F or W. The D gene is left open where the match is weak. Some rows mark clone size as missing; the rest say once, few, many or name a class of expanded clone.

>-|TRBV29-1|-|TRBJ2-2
CSVEAGFTGELFF
TGCAGCGTTGAAGCCGGATTCACCGGGGAGCTGTTTTTT
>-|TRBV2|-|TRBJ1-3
CASGSANLGNTIYF
TGTGCCAGCGGGTCCGCGAATTTAGGAAACACCATATATTTT
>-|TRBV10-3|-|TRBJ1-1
CASSYSRWGEAFF
TGTGCCAGCAGTTACTCGAGGTGGGGAGAGGCTTTCTTT
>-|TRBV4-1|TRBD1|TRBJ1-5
CASSQGHGTGYQPQHF
TGCGCCAGCAGCCAAGGACACGGGACAGGGTATCAGCCCCAGCATTTT
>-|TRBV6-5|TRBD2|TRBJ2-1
CASSYSGLAGVEQFF
TGTGCCAGCAGTTATTCAGGACTAGCGGGAGTTGAGCAGTTCTTC
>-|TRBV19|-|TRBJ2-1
CASSIIPGVDGEQFF
TGTGCCAGTAGTATAATCCCAGGGGTGGATGGTGAGCAGTTCTTC
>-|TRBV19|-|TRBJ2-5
CASSPMPGGFETQYF
TGTGCCAGTAGTCCGATGCCGGGTGGGTTTGAGACCCAGTACTTC
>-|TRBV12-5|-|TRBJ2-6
CASGLTGANVLTF
TGTGCTAGTGGTTTGACTGGGGCCAACGTCCTGACTTTC
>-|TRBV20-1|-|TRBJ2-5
CSVGGRETQYF
TGCAGTGTAGGGGGGCGAGAGACCCAGTACTTC
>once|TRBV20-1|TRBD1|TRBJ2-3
CSAKQGDTQYF
TGCAGTGCCAAACAGGGGGATACGCAGTATTTT
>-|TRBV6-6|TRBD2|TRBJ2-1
CASSHMGLAVLYEQFF
TGTGCCAGCAGCCACATGGGACTAGCGGTACTGTATGAGCAGTTCTTC
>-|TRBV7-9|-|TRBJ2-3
CASSLGLATDTQYF
TGTGCCAGCAGCCTGGGACTTGCCACAGATACGCAGTATTTT
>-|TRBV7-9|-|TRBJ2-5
CASSLEAQASPYF
TGTGCCAGCAGCTTAGAAGCACAGGCCTCCCCGTACTTC
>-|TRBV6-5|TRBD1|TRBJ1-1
CATTVTSGGRAEAFF
TGTGCCACCACAGTTACGTCAGGGGGGAGGGCTGAAGCTTTCTTT
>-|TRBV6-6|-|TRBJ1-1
CASSLQGPNTEAFF
TGTGCCAGCAGCCTACAGGGACCTAACACTGAAGCTTTCTTT
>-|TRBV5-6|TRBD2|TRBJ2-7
CASSTRLAGPDYGQYF
TGTGCCAGCAGCACGAGACTAGCGGGACCCGATTACGGGCAGTACTTC
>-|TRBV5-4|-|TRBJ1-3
CASSLAGPLRTSGNTIYF
TGTGCCAGCAGCTTGGCGGGGCCCCTTCGAACCTCTGGAAACACCATATATTTT
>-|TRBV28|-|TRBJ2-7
CASSFPTTGGQLAGSYEQYF
TGTGCCAGCAGTTTCCCCACGACAGGGGGCCAACTAGCGGGATCCTACGAGCAGTACTTC
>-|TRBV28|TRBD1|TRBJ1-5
CASSGQGVYQPQHF
TGTGCCAGCAGTGGGCAGGGGGTATATCAGCCCCAGCATTTT
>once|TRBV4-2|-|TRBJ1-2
CASSQDRAGLQNGYTF
TGTGCCAGCAGCCAAGACAGGGCTGGATTGCAGAATGGCTACACCTTC
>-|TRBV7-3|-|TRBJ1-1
CASSLMGENTEAFF
TGTGCCAGCAGCTTAATGGGGGAGAACACTGAAGCTTTCTTT
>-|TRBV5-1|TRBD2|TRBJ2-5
CASSLAGSGSIQTQYF
TGCGCCAGCAGCTTGGCCGGTAGCGGGAGTATTCAGACCCAGTACTTC
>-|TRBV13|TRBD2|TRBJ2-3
CASSLGSGRAEDTQYF
TGTGCCAGCAGCTTAGGAAGCGGGAGGGCCGAAGATACGCAGTATTTT
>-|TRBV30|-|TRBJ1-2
CAWSGRSGYTF
TGTGCCTGGAGTGGACGGAGTGGCTACACCTTC